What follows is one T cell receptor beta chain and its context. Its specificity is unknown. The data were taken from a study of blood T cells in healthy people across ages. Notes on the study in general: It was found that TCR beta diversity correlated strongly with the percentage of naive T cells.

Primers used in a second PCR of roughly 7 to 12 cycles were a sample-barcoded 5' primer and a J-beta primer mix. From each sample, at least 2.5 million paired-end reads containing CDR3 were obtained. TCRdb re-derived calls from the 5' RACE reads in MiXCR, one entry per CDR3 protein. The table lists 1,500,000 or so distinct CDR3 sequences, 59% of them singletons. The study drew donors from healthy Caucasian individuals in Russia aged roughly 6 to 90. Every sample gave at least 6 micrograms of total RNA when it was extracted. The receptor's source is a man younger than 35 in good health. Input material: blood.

This CDR3 is CASRDSRRAQYF. The CDR3 nucleotides are TGTGCCAGCAGAGACTCCCGGAGGGCGCAGTATTTT. V usage is TRBV6-2 or TRBV6-3 and J usage is TRBJ2-3; D perhaps matches TRBD2 (6 bases). CDR1 and CDR2 from the germline V gene are MNHEY and SVGEGT. There are 12 residues in the CDR3. V gave up 6 bases and J gave up 10 bases, with 14 bases separating them.